This record concerns one T cell receptor (beta chain) sequence. The sample belongs to a study of blood T cells in healthy people across ages. Alongside a J-beta primer mix, a sample-barcoded 5' primer served in a second PCR lasting roughly 6 to 11 cycles. MiXCR was run by TCRdb on the 5' RACE reads, yielding one entry per CDR3 protein. There are roughly 2 million distinct CDR3 sequences in the sample; about 50% occur only once, and over 2% lies in the top ten. Trimming shortened V by 6 bases and J by 5 bases, and 17 bases separated the two germline ends. Germline-derived CDR1 and CDR2 are MDHEN and SYDVKM. This CDR3 contains 15 residues.

The source of this sequence is a woman aged 40 to 55 in good health. The sample was blood. This sequence joins TRBV28 and TRBJ1-5; D is uncertain. CDR3 in DNA: TGTGCCAGCAGCTTAGTACTCTCCCAAGATCAGCCCCAGCATTTT. Protein sequence: CASSLVLSQDQPQHF.